This TCR beta chain was obtained from a study of T cell repertoires in cytomegalovirus infection. The V gene lost 3 bases and the J gene lost 4 bases, with 12 bases spanning the gap. Germline CDR1 reads MDHEN; CDR2 reads SYDVKM. CDR3 length: 14 residues. This clonotype has ten or more counts. A single record per CDR3 protein comes from TCRdb applying MiXCR to the reads. Of about 300,000 distinct CDR3 sequences listed, about a tenth are singletons. The TCR was taken from a human donor in good health (CMV status not recorded). Some clones in this sample may be carry-over from other donors' samples. This chain joins TRBV28 and TRBJ1-2; D unclear. The sequenced sample consisted of PBMCs. The CDR3 nucleotides are TGTGCCAGCAGTTTCCCCAAGGAGATCTATGGCTACACCTTC. Translation: CASSFPKEIYGYTF.